This record looks at one T cell receptor (beta chain) sequence and its context. Its antigen is as yet unknown. The data were obtained in a study of radiation and T cells in renal cell carcinoma. Findings of the study overall: Top tumor clonotypes rose in blood 2 weeks post-radiation, then contracted.

Documented time point: blood 4 weeks post-SBRT, at nephrectomy. Treatment noted: 15 Gy SBRT to primary tumor, nephrectomy 4 weeks later. Nephrectomy followed 15 Gy stereotactic body radiation by 4 weeks. After SBRT, blood was collected at 2 and 4 weeks, plus baseline. The patient's renal cell carcinoma had clear cell pathology. Measured with immunoSEQ multiplex PCR; TCRdb has only the in-frame clones, and not every one. Here the sample spans around 100,000 clones, around 83% being singletons. The TCR sequence derives from a man between 60 and 75 years old with renal cell carcinoma. Sequenced here: blood, sampled from a patient whose treatment included radiotherapy and nephrectomy.

The CDR3 sequence: CASSLANRNYGYTF. In DNA form, the CDR3 reads TGTGCCAGCAGCTTAGCGAACAGGAACTATGGCTACACCTTC. The V and J genes are TRBV7-2 and TRBJ1-2; TRBD1 is a possible D gene (5 bases). Per germline, CDR1 SGHTA and CDR2 FQGNSA. There are 14 residues in the CDR3. Trimming removed 0 bases from V and 2 bases from J, with 7 bases in between. Based on the CDR3 plus reference TRBV7-2 and TRBJ1-2, the full variable domain is GAGVSQSPSNKVTEKGKDVELRCDPISGHTALYWYRQSLGQGLEFLIYFQGNSAPDKSGLPSDRFSAERTGGSVSTLTIQRTQQEDSAVYLCASSLANRNYGYTFGSGTRLTVV.